This T cell receptor (beta chain) was sequenced in a study of T-cell reconstitution after alpha-beta-depleted transplantation in children. This clonotype came up many times. Using unique molecular identifiers, the investigators prepared the TCRbeta library. TCRdb used MiXCR to reprocess the PCR reads, holding one entry per CDR3 protein. In the table there are 80,000 to 95,000 distinct CDR3 sequences, more than 7% of which are singletons. V was trimmed by 5 bases and J by 4 bases, leaving 17 bases between them. The CDR3 runs to 15 residues. The germline V gene encodes CDR1 SGHVS and CDR2 FQNEAQ. The TCR was taken from a human donor who donated a stem cell graft to a child with congenital amegakaryocytic thrombocytopenia. This sequence joins TRBV7-8 and TRBJ1-1; TRBD1 is a possible D gene (6 bases). Sequencing used PBMCs from the stem cell graft donor, obtained from the stem cell graft. CDR3 nucleotides: TGTGCCAGCAGCCCAACCCCCAGGGGAAGCACTGAAGCTTTCTTT. Amino acids: CASSPTPRGSTEAFF.